The 9 T cell receptor beta chains below come from one sample, sequenced in a study of T cells after yellow fever vaccination. MiXCR was run by TCRdb on the 5' RACE reads, yielding one entry per CDR3 protein. The data show some 350,000 distinct CDR3 sequences, around a tenth seen once. Sequenced material: PBMCs, taken on the day of the first yellow fever vaccination. The receptor source for this set is a man younger than 35 who received the YFV17D yellow fever vaccine.

This clonotype was observed a few times. The J gene is TRBJ1-1, the V gene TRBV4-1; no firm D call. The CDR3 extends over 13 amino acids. The ends were cut back, 6 bases at V and 0 bases at J, with 8 bases in the middle. Germline V CDR1 and CDR2: MGHRA, YSYEKL. The CDR3 is CASSQNMNTEAFF. CDR3 bases: TGCGCCAGCAGTCAAAACATGAACACTGAAGCTTTCTTT.

The chain employs TRBV5-1 and TRBJ2-2; D possibly corresponds to TRBD1 (6 bases). Germline lookup yields CDR1 SGHRS and CDR2 YFSETQ. V lost 2 bases to trimming and J lost 1 base, with 12 bases between them. The CDR3 spans 16 residues. CDR3 sequence reads: CASSFGWTENTGELFF. The CDR3 DNA reads TGCGCCAGCAGCTTCGGATGGACAGAGAACACCGGGGAGCTGTTTTTT.

This clonotype showed up just a few times. This sequence joins TRBV12-5 and TRBJ2-1; 7 positions match TRBD2. After removal of 0 bases from V and 0 bases from J, the junction contained 2 bases not matched to a gene. CDR3 size: 16 residues. The germline V gene encodes CDR1 LGHNT and CDR2 FRNRAP. This CDR3 is CASGLVRLASYNEQFF. CDR3 DNA: TGTGCTAGTGGTTTGGTAAGACTAGCCTCCTACAATGAGCAGTTCTTC. Full variable domain (missing parts from reference TRBV12-5 and TRBJ2-1): DARVTQTPRHKVTEMGQEVTMRCQPILGHNTVFWYRQTMMQGLELLAYFRNRAPLDDSGMPKDRFSAEMPDATLATLKIQPSEPRDSAVYFCASGLVRLASYNEQFFGPGTRLTVL.

This clonotype was counted only a few times. V usage is TRBV2 and J usage is TRBJ2-3, with 9 bases matching TRBD2. Trimming at V came to 3 bases and at J to 0 bases, leaving 4 bases not matched to a gene. The CDR3 consists of 16 residues. Germline CDR1 and CDR2: SNHLY and FYNNEI. CDR3 in amino acids: CASSESLAGSTDTQYF. In DNA, the CDR3 is TGTGCCAGCAGTGAGAGTCTAGCGGGGAGCACAGATACGCAGTATTTT.

V gene TRBV7-8 combines with J gene TRBJ1-6; D ambiguous. Germline V gene data show CDR1 as SGHVS and CDR2 as FQNEAQ. With 1 base removed from V and 0 bases from J, the gap between germline ends came to 10 bases. The CDR3 covers 17 residues. CDR3 loop: CASSLGALSSYNSPLHF. CDR3 nucleotide sequence: TGTGCCAGCAGCTTAGGGGCTTTGAGCTCCTATAATTCACCCCTCCACTTT.

V and J are TRBV6-1 and TRBJ1-1, with TRBD1 matching 7 bases. Germline loops: CDR1 MNHNS, CDR2 SASEGT. The CDR3 spans 13 residues. J gave up 2 bases and V 7 bases, and 4 bases lay outside the gene matches. CDR3 protein: CASTQGGNTEAFF. The DNA of the CDR3 is TGTGCCAGCACCCAGGGGGGAAACACTGAAGCTTTCTTT.

A few counts support this clonotype. The V call is TRBV28, the J call TRBJ1-1; TRBD1 matches at 9 bases. The CDR3 totals 13 residues. Trimming removed 6 bases from V and 13 bases from J; junction bases left unmatched: 12. Germline values: CDR1 MDHEN, CDR2 SYDVKM. The CDR3 coding sequence is TGTGCCAGCAGCCGCCGGGACAGGGAGAGCGGTTTCTTT. Amino acids: CASSRRDRESGFF.

The chain recombines TRBV5-4 with TRBJ1-2, with D unresolved. Trimming took 5 bases from V and 3 from J, leaving 14 bases between them. Germline V gene lookup returns CDR1 SGHNT and CDR2 YYREEE (reference sequence). The CDR3 runs to 14 residues. Here the CDR3 reads CASRARPGDYGYTF. CDR3 nucleotide sequence: TGTGCCAGCAGGGCCCGACCCGGGGACTATGGCTACACCTTC.

The CDR3 spells CASSRAETRGRFLSNTGELFF. The CDR3 bases are TGTGCCAGCTCACGTGCGGAAACGAGGGGGCGGTTCTTGTCGAACACCGGGGAGCTGTTTTTT. The chain has TRBV18 and TRBJ2-2; 7 nucleotides match TRBD1. V lost 4 bases, J lost 0 bases, and 20 bases stayed unmatched. Germline V gene lookup returns CDR1 KGHSH and CDR2 LQKENI. The CDR3 is made up of 21 amino acids.